This is a list of T cell receptor beta chains from one sample in a study of T cell responses to AZD1222 COVID-19 vaccine. Some clones are missing from TCRdb's copy, which holds only in-frame ones; the method was immunoSEQ multiplex PCR. The sample carries roughly 50,000 clones, around 89% recorded once. Sequenced material: peripheral blood, taken 28 days after the second AZD1222 dose. These receptors were taken from an adult who received the AZD1222 COVID-19 vaccine. Both conserved end residues are part of each CDR3. A D gene is named only where the DNA matches it firmly. Part of the rows lack a size; the others show once, few, many or a class for expanded clones.

CDR3aa: CASSSRGQSGNTIYF
CDR3nt: TGTGCCAGCTCATCCAGGGGGCAAAGTGGAAACACCATATATTTT
abundance: .
j_gene: TRBJ1-3
d_gene: TRBD1
v_gene: TRBV18

CDR3aa: CASSFGTDSYEQYF
CDR3nt: TGTGCCAGCAGCTTCGGGACTGACTCCTACGAGCAGTACTTC
abundance: .
j_gene: TRBJ2-7
d_gene: .
v_gene: TRBV7-9

CDR3aa: CASSLIQSISGNTIYF
CDR3nt: TGTGCCAGCAGCCTGATTCAGTCCATCTCTGGAAACACCATATATTTT
abundance: few
j_gene: TRBJ1-3
d_gene: .
v_gene: TRBV5-4

CDR3aa: CASSVAGGGTDTQYF
CDR3nt: TGTGCCAGCAGCGTAGCGGGGGGGGGCACAGATACGCAGTATTTT
abundance: .
j_gene: TRBJ2-3
d_gene: TRBD2
v_gene: TRBV9

CDR3aa: CASSKVAGWNTEAFF
CDR3nt: TGTGCCAGCAGCAAAGTGGCAGGGTGGAACACTGAAGCTTTCTTT
abundance: .
j_gene: TRBJ1-1
d_gene: .
v_gene: TRBV21-1

CDR3aa: CASSLVGGGAFETQYF
CDR3nt: TGCGCCAGCAGCTTGGTCGGCGGGGGGGCTTTCGAGACCCAGTACTTC
abundance: .
j_gene: TRBJ2-5
d_gene: TRBD2
v_gene: TRBV5-1

CDR3aa: CASRGGGGASGNTIYF
CDR3nt: TGTGCCAGCAGGGGGGGAGGGGGAGCCTCTGGAAACACCATATATTTT
abundance: few
j_gene: TRBJ1-3
d_gene: .
v_gene: TRBV28

CDR3aa: CASSFSNRAERGIQYF
CDR3nt: TGTGCCAGCAGTTTCTCCAACCGGGCCGAGAGGGGCATTCAGTACTTC
abundance: .
j_gene: TRBJ2-4
d_gene: .
v_gene: TRBV6-2/TRBV6-3

CDR3aa: CASSQDTLVGGETQYF
CDR3nt: TGTGCCAGCAGCCAAGATACCCTCGTAGGGGGAGAGACCCAGTACTTC
abundance: .
j_gene: TRBJ2-5
d_gene: .
v_gene: TRBV3-1/TRBV3-2

CDR3aa: CASRIPGGTQYF
CDR3nt: TGTGCCAGCAGAATCCCCGGAGGGACCCAGTACTTC
abundance: .
j_gene: TRBJ2-5
d_gene: .
v_gene: TRBV6-5

CDR3aa: CASSGAAYEQYF
CDR3nt: TGTGCCAGCAGCGGGGCGGCTTACGAGCAGTACTTC
abundance: .
j_gene: TRBJ2-7
d_gene: .
v_gene: TRBV5-4

CDR3aa: CASSLATAKNEKLFF
CDR3nt: TGTGCCAGCAGCTTGGCCACAGCTAAAAATGAAAAACTGTTTTTT
abundance: .
j_gene: TRBJ1-4
d_gene: .
v_gene: TRBV5-5

CDR3aa: CASGLPHGGAGYGYTF
CDR3nt: TGTGCTAGTGGTTTGCCACACGGGGGCGCGGGGTATGGCTACACCTTC
abundance: .
j_gene: TRBJ1-2
d_gene: .
v_gene: TRBV12-5